This note documents a single T cell receptor beta chain sequence. Its antigen remains unidentified. The record has no base qualities; no much larger clone is one base away. The sample belongs to a study of shared clonotypes between healthy human individuals (dated by TCRdb to the early 2020s). A note on the overall study: A couple of women and a few men aged 18 to 49 years were included in the cohort. For each donor, CD4 naive and CD4 memory were each run on three plates, CD8 naive on two plates, and CD8 memory on one plate. To estimate repertoire size and how much clonotype sharing occurs between individuals, the study deeply sequenced the blood TCR repertoires of five or six healthy adults. Different laboratories and diverse techniques were used to prepare libraries and sequence TCR repertoires, to increase sequencing depth and limit assay-specific biases. Per donor, leukapheresis produced somewhere between about 0.85 and 9.5 billion PBMCs.

The donors were healthy, HIV-negative adults with no recently reported acute infections or vaccinations. Only Caucasian adults living in Nashville, Tennessee, USA were represented among the donors. Magnetic negative selection was used to enrich CD4+ T cells, after which naive cells were positively selected on CD45RA and the negative fraction became the memory subset. After blood collection by leukapheresis, PBMCs were isolated using Ficoll-Histopaque density gradient centrifugation and then cryopreserved in the vapor phase of liquid nitrogen. Analytical flow cytometry was used to check the purity and quantity of every magnetically sorted T cell population. Genomic DNA was isolated from each sorted fraction and quantified by UV absorbance on a Nanodrop 2000c. Reading from cysteine to phenylalanine, the CDR3 counts 11 amino acids. Of the read, only the CDR3 DNA is kept; its 33 bases are in frame from base 1. CDR1 SGHVS and CDR2 FNYEAQ were looked up in the germline V gene. The trim is 5 bases for V and 0 bases for J, with a gap of 2 bases between the germline ends.

Beyond this particular receptor, the publication reports: Compared with non-shared clonotypes, clonotypes shared by all four sorted-subset donors had higher generation probabilities. Because the study included only a small number of donors, the genetic and exposure-history diversity represented was limited. Pairwise subsampling indicated that sequencing depth was expected to affect the degree of clonotype sharing among donors. Sharing across several donors was observed for around 4.8% of naive CD4, 3% to 3.5% of naive CD8, 2% to 2.5% of memory CD4, and roughly 0.4% of memory CD8 clonotypes. Even with the large sequencing depth, rarefaction of the sorted-subset datasets indicated that sequencing was incomplete. Larger estimated clonotype richness was generally found for naive subsets than for memory subsets. Only blood was sampled, and tissue TCR repertoires likely differ from those in blood.

Using the deep immunoSEQ assay, TCR CDR3 regions were amplified from genomic DNA by multiplex PCR. Extracted genomic DNA from each cell subset was spread evenly across all wells of several immunoSEQ 96-well plates, with each plate serving as a replicate. For sorted subsets, approximately 0.2 ug of genomic DNA, equivalent to roughly 33,000 T cell genomes, went into each replicate PCR. Purified libraries were measured with a Qubit 3.0 fluorometer, size-checked on a Bioanalyzer 2100, and measured again with the KAPA Library Quantification kit. Every immunoSEQ 96-well plate was sequenced on a dedicated single-read 150-cycle Illumina NextSeq 550 flow cell. Regarding the original processing steps: The immunoSEQ output contained only junctional sequences without quality scores, so filtering could not match that applied to full-length reads. Sequences were annotated with PyIR, a Python wrapper for IgBLAST v1.9, using IMGT germline references to assign V/J genes and CDR3. Reads were filtered out if the reads had weak V/J assignments (E-value above 1e-6), no CDR3, stop codons, out-of-frame junctions, or ambiguous translated residues. V3J clonotypes were defined by identical inferred V gene, J gene, and CDR3 amino acid sequence. Percentage overlap between repertoires was calculated by dividing the number of shared unique clonotypes by the size of the smaller repertoire. Repertoire richness was assessed with RTK rarefaction, the Chao1 estimator, and Recon v2.1 estimates of unobserved clonotypes. Generation probabilities for all TCRbeta clonotypes obtained by the gDNA method from four donors were computed using OLGA. TCRdb mirrors the immuneACCESS table, restricted to in-frame sequences. Some clones are absent from its copies; in checked studies, under half trace to an unresolved V gene, and the reason for the others is unknown. From that table come the V and J calls and clone size; the DNA was used to work out D and trimming. This sample holds 1,400,000 or so clones; around 98.5% were observed only once. In total, the top ten clones hold 0.36% of the sample.

The sequence was obtained from a man aged 30-40 years in good health. The rearrangement combines TRBV7-6 with TRBJ2-7; too little of a D gene remains to name it. Specimen: naive CD4+ T cells sorted from blood. The sample's cell subset or site, from its label and the paper: CD45RA+ positively selected. The CDR3 sequence is CASSGSYEQYF. The DNA reads as follows: TGTGCCAGCAGCGGCTCCTACGAGCAGTACTTC.